This TCR beta chain was recorded in a study of T cells after yellow fever vaccination (dated by TCRdb to the late 2010s). Describing the broader study: Libraries from fractions with low cell numbers were prepared with the SMART-Seq v4 Ultra Low Input RNA kit. To follow T-cell clones before and after primary and booster YFV17D yellow fever vaccination, bulk TCR alpha and beta repertoires were sequenced over time. Two healthy male donors, one aged 18 to 29 and one aged 30 to 40 years, made up the cohort. Blood was collected at multiple timepoints before and after primary and secondary immunization, and bulk PBMC replicates and cell subsets were isolated.

The intended sense of this specimen's treatment or condition label: live attenuated yellow fever vaccine strain. A standard Ficoll-Paque protocol was used to isolate PBMCs from peripheral blood. Dynabeads CD4 and CD8 positive selection kits were used to isolate the CD4 and CD8 T-cell fractions. TriZol was used to extract RNA from bulk PBMCs, CD4 and CD8 fractions, and dextramer-positive and dextramer-negative fractions. The germline V gene provides CDR1 MNHEY and CDR2 SVGEGT. The CDR3, from cysteine to phenylalanine, totals 14 residues. Solely the CDR3 DNA is kept, with 42 bases framed from the first base. Trimming at the junction amounts to 0 bases on V and 3 bases on J, and the germline ends lie 7 bases apart. In regard to this clonotype: Its binding antigen is unknown. No base-level quality is on record; no much larger clone is a single base apart.

TCR cDNA was synthesized by 5'RACE template switching, through which a universal primer site and unique molecular identifiers were introduced. Priming of cDNA synthesis was performed from both the TCR alpha and TCR beta constant segments. Two PCR steps were used to amplify libraries, with sample barcodes and sequencing adapters being added in the second step. Sequencing of libraries was performed on Illumina HiSeq 2500 (2x100 bp) or NovaSeq (2x150 bp). Concerning the study's data processing: MIGEC handled demultiplexing of reads and collapsing into UMI consensus sequences, while MiXCR performed V(D)J alignment. Vaccine-responding clonotypes were defined with edgeR using replicate PBMC samples, requiring FDR below 0.01 and a log2 fold change above 5 up to day 15. Each bulk clonotype was labeled CD4 or CD8 based on which sequenced repertoire, CD4 or CD8, contained the clonotype at higher abundance. TCRdb reprocessed the public reads (quality trimming at Q25 with fastp, clone calling with MiXCR) and kept in-frame beta chains. Every entry covers one CDR3 protein and lists the most common genes and DNA from its rows. For this entry, the V and J calls and clone size follow TCRdb and not the study's own pipeline. The sample table lists roughly 120,000 distinct CDR3 sequences, more than 7.5% of them with a count of one. The ten largest clones represent roughly 23% of the sample.

Findings and caveats that apply to the study as a whole: After the booster, most of the clones that had expanded following primary vaccination were detected again (96% of CD4 and roughly 90% of CD8), which suggests that memory was broadly maintained. Computational filtering was needed because FACS-sorted repertoires could contain abundant contaminating clonotypes from the bulk population. A small share of clonotypes was detected in both CD4 and CD8 compartments, with the overlap likely arising from convergent recombination. Only a couple of donors were included in the study, so the extent to which the findings can be generalized is limited. Compared with the primary T-cell response, the secondary T-cell response was faster but weaker, reaching its peak on day 5 rather than on day 15.

The chain is assembled from TRBV6-2 or TRBV6-3 and TRBJ2-3; the D gene is possibly TRBD2, with 5 bases matching. This clonotype was sampled from a man in his thirties or forties who received the YFV17D yellow fever vaccine. The sequenced sample was CD8+ T cells sorted from PBMCs, obtained 45 days after the yellow fever booster vaccination. At the DNA level, the sequence is TGTGCCAGCAGTTACTCCCAGCGGACAGATACGCAGTATTTT. Translated, this gives CASSYSQRTDTQYF.